The 7 T cell receptor beta chains below come from one sample, sequenced in a study of T cell responses to AZD1222 COVID-19 vaccine. Data came from immunoSEQ multiplex PCR; TCRdb stores just in-frame clones and leaves some out. Of 60,000 to 70,000 clones listed, 85% were seen once; the top ten hold less than 20%. The specimen was peripheral blood, collected on day 0 of AZD1222 vaccination. The receptor source for this set is an adult in good health.

V and J are TRBV7-6 and TRBJ1-6; D is perhaps TRBD1 (6 bases). This CDR3 is 15 amino acids long. V was pared by 1 base and J by 9 bases, with 13 bases between. In germline, CDR1 is SGHVS, CDR2 FNYEAQ. CDR3 residues: CASSLVARGGSPLHF. CDR3 bases: TGTGCCAGCAGCTTAGTAGCCAGGGGCGGTTCACCCCTCCACTTT.

The chain joins TRBV14 to TRBJ1-2; D is unclear. The CDR3 contains 16 residues. Trimming took 0 bases from V and 1 from J, leaving 12 bases between them. Per the germline V gene, CDR1 is SGHDN and CDR2 is FVKESK. The CDR3 loop reads CASSQDSPQRNYGYTF. The CDR3 region has the DNA TGTGCCAGCAGCCAAGACTCCCCGCAGCGTAACTATGGCTACACCTTC.

This rearrangement joins TRBV6-2 or TRBV6-3 to TRBJ2-4; D gene ambiguous. Trimming removed 5 bases from V and 0 bases from J, with 11 bases in between. In germline, CDR1 is MNHEY, CDR2 SVGEGT. This CDR3 is 15 amino acids long. CDR3 bases: TGTGCCAGCAGTGACGGAAGTCTAGCCAAAAACATTCAGTACTTC. Its translation is CASSDGSLAKNIQYF.

This rearrangement joins TRBV5-1 to TRBJ2-1; D unclear. Germline assignment: CDR1 SGHRS and CDR2 YFSETQ. The V and J ends lost 0 bases and 10 bases respectively, with 20 bases between them. The CDR3 is made up of 16 amino acids. As DNA, the CDR3 is TGCGCCAGCAGCTTGGGGGGTAGCAGCGCTACCCAGGAGCAGTTCTTC. As protein: CASSLGGSSATQEQFF.

V usage is TRBV7-8 and J usage is TRBJ1-2, with D hard to call. CDR3 length equals 15 residues. V dropped 5 bases and J dropped 2 bases, with 15 bases sitting between them. Germline values: CDR1 SGHVS, CDR2 FQNEAQ. CDR3 nucleotides: TGTGCCAGCAGCAGAGACTTCAGAATGAACTATGGCTACACCTTC. This translates into CASSRDFRMNYGYTF.

This clone showed up just a few times. V is TRBV12-3 or TRBV12-4 and J is TRBJ1-5, with D tentatively TRBD1 (6 bases). V was pared by 5 bases and J by 8 bases, with 13 bases between. The CDR3 runs 13 residues. The CDR3 bases are TGTGCCAGCAGTACAGGGCTGGGCAAGCCCCAGCATTTT. Translating it yields CASSTGLGKPQHF.

The chain uses TRBV28 and TRBJ1-5, with D possibly TRBD1 on 5 matching bases. V lost 7 bases and J 3 bases, leaving 13 bases between the germline ends. This CDR3 region has 14 residues. CDR1 is MDHEN, CDR2 SYDVKM, per germline. The CDR3 loop reads CASTPGGNNQPQHF. CDR3 bases: TGTGCCAGCACCCCTGGGGGGAACAATCAGCCCCAGCATTTT.